This T cell receptor beta chain was recorded in a study of spatial heterogeneity in lung cancer. Study-wide points: Tumors with more nonsynonymous mutations had more expanded intratumoral alpha and beta TCRs.

Every individual TCR cDNA molecule carried its own unique molecular identifier, which allowed correction of PCR and sequencing errors. TCRdb passed the 5' RACE reads through MiXCR, listing each CDR3 protein once. The data contain approximately 25,000 distinct CDR3 sequences, under 9% of them singletons. Time point meaning: sample taken at primary tumor resection. The cohort: approximately 66 early-stage, untreated non-small cell lung cancer patients. Sequencing was performed on whole RNA extracted from tumor and nontumor lung tissue, or from frozen PBMC, and the material was left unsorted. This clonotype has at least ten counts. Its antigen remains unidentified. The CDR3 length is 16 residues. V shed 0 bases and J shed 3 bases, with 15 bases lying between them. Germline values: CDR1 SGHRS, CDR2 YFSETQ.

The J gene is TRBJ2-5, the V gene TRBV5-1; D might be TRBD1 (5 bases). The sequenced sample was lung tumor tissue, obtained at surgery. This clonotype originated in a male donor with early-stage non-small cell lung cancer. The CDR3 nucleotides are TGCGCCAGCAGCTTGGATCCCGGCAGGGTCGAAGAGACCCAGTACTTC. Translation gives CASSLDPGRVEETQYF.